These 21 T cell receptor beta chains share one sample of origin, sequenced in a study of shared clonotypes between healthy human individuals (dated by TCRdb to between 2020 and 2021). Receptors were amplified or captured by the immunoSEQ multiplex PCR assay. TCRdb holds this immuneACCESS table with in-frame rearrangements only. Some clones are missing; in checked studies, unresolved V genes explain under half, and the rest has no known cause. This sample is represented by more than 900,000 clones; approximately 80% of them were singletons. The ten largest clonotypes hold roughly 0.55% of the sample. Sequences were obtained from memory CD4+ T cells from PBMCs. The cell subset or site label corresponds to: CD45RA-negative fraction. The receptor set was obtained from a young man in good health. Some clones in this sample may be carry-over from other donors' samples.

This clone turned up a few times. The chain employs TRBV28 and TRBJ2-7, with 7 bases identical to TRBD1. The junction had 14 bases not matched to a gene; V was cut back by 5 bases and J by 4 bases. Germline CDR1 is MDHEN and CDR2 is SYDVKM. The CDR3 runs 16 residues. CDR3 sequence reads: CASSARTGVGLYEQYF. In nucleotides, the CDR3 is TGTGCCAGCAGTGCCCGTACAGGGGTGGGCTTATACGAGCAGTACTTC.

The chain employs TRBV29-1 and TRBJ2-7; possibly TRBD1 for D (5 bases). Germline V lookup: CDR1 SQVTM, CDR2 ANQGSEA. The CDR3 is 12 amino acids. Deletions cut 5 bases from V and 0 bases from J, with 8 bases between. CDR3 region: CSVQGYSYEQYF. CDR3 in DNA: TGCAGCGTTCAGGGATACTCCTACGAGCAGTACTTC.

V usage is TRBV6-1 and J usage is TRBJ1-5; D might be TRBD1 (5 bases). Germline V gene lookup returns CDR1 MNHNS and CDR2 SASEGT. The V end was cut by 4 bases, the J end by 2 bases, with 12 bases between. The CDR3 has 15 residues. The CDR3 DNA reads TGTGCCAGCAGTGTTGGGACGGACGGCAATCAGCCCCAGCATTTT. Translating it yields CASSVGTDGNQPQHF.

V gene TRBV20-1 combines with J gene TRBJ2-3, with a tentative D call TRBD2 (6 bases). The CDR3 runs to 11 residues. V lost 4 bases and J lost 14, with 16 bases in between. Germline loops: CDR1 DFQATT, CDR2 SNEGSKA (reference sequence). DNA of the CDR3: TGCAGTGCTAATTTGGGACTCCGCACGTATTTT. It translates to CSANLGLRTYF.

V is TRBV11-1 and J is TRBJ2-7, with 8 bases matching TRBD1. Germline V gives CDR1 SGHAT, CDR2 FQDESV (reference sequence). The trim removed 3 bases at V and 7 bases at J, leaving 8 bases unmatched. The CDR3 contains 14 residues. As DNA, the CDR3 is TGTGCCAGCAGCTTTATGACAGGGGAGAGGGAGCAGTACTTC. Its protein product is CASSFMTGEREQYF.

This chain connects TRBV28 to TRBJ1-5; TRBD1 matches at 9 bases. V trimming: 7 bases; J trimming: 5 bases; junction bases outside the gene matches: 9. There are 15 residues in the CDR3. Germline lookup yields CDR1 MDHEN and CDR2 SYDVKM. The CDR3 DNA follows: TGTGCCAGCATAACGGGACAGGGATCTTATCAGCCCCAGCATTTT. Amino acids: CASITGQGSYQPQHF.

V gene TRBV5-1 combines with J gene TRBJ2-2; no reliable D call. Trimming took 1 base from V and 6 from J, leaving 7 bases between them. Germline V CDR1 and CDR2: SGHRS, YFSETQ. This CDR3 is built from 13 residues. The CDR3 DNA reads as TGCGCCAGCAGCTTGTGGGTATCCGGGGAGCTGTTTTTT. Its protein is CASSLWVSGELFF.

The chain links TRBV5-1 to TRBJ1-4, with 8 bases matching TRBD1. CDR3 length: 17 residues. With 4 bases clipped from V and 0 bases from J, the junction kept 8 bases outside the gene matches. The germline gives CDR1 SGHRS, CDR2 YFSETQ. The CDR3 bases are TGCGCCAGCAGCCTTCGGGACAGGATAGCAACTAATGAAAAACTGTTTTTT. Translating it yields CASSLRDRIATNEKLFF.

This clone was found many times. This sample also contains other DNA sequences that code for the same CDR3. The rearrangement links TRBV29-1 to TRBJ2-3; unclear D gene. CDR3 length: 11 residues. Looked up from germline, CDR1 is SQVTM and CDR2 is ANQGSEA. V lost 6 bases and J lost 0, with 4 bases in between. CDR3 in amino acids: CSVSSTDTQYF. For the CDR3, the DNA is TGCAGCGTCAGTAGCACAGATACGCAGTATTTT.

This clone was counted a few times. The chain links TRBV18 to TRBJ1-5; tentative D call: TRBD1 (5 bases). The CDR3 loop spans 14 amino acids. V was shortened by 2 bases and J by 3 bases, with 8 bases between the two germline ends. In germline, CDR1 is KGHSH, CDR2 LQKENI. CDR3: CASSPATVNQPQHF. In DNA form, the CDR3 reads TGTGCCAGCTCACCAGCGACAGTCAATCAGCCCCAGCATTTT.

The CDR3 sequence: CASSLEPGRLQETQYF. In DNA, the CDR3 is TGTGCCAGCAGCTTAGAGCCGGGACGGCTTCAAGAGACCCAGTACTTC. The chain uses TRBV5-4 and TRBJ2-5; possibly TRBD1 or TRBD2 for D (5 bases each). The length of the CDR3 is 16 residues. The germline V gene has CDR1 SGHNT and CDR2 YYREEE (reference sequence). Trimming pared 2 bases from V and 2 bases from J, leaving 16 bases between.

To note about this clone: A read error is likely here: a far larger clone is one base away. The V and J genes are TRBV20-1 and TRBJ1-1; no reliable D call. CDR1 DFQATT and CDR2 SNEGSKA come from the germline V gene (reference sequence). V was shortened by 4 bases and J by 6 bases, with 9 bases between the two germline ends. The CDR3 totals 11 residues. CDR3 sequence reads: CSATLRSEAFF. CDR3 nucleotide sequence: TGCAGTGCTACCCTGAGGTCTGAAGCTTTCTTT.

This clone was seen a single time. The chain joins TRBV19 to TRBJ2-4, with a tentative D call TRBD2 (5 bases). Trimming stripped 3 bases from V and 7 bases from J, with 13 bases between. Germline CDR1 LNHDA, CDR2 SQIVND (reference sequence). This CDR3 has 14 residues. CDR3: CASSIYGRGNIQYF. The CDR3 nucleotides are TGTGCCAGTAGTATCTATGGGCGAGGGAACATTCAGTACTTC.

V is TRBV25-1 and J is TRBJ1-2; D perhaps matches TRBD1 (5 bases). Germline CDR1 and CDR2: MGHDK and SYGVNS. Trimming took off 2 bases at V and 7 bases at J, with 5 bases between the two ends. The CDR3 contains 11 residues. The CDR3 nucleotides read TGTGCCAGCAGTGAAGGGGGTGGCTACACCTTC. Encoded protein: CASSEGGGYTF.

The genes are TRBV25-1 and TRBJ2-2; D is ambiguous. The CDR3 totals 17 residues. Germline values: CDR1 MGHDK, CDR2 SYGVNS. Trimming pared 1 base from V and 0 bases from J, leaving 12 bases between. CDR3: CASSESGGRPNTGELFF. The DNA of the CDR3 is TGTGCCAGCAGTGAATCCGGTGGCAGACCGAACACCGGGGAGCTGTTTTTT. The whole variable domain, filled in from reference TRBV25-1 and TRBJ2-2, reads EADIYQTPRYLVIGTGKKITLECSQTMGHDKMYWYQQDPGMELHLIHYSYGVNSTEKGDLSSESTVSRIRTEHFPLTLESARPSHTSQYLCASSESGGRPNTGELFFGEGSRLTVL.

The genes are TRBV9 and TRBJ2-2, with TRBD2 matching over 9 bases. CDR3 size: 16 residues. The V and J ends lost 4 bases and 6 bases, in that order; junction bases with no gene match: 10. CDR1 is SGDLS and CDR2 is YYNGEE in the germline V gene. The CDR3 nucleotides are TGTGCCAGCAGCCTTAGTCCGGCGGGAGGGGCCGGGGAGCTGTTTTTT. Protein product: CASSLSPAGGAGELFF.

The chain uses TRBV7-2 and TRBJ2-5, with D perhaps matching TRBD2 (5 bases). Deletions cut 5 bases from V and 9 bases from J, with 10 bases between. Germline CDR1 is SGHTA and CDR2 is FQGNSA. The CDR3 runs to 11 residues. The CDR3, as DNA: TGTGCCAGCAGCCCCCCCGGGGCCCAGTACTTC. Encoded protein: CASSPPGAQYF. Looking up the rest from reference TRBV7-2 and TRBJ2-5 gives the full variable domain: GAGVSQSPSNKVTEKGKDVELRCDPISGHTALYWYRQSLGQGLEFLIYFQGNSAPDKSGLPSDRFSAERTGGSVSTLTIQRTQQEDSAVYLCASSPPGAQYFGPGTRLLVL.

The CDR3 nucleotides read TGTGCCATCATCGGGACTAGCGGGAGGGCCCTAAACCGACTCTACGAGCAGTACTTC. Protein sequence: CAIIGTSGRALNRLYEQYF. The V call is TRBV15, the J call TRBJ2-7; TRBD2 matches 16 bases. Trimming at V came to 10 bases and at J to 3 bases, leaving 18 bases not matched to a gene. There are 19 residues in the CDR3. Germline lookup yields CDR1 LNHNV and CDR2 YYDKDF (reference sequence).

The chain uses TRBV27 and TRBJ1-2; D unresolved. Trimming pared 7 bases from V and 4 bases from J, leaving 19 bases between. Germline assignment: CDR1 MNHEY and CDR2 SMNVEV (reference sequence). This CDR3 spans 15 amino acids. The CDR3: CASTKEVSGGYGYTF. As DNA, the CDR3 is TGTGCCAGCACGAAGGAAGTCTCGGGCGGCTATGGCTACACCTTC.

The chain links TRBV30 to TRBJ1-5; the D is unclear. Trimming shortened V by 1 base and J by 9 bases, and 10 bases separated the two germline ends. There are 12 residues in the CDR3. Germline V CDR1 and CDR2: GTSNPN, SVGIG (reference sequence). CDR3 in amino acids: CAWSGMGGPQHF. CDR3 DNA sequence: TGTGCCTGGAGTGGTATGGGAGGGCCCCAGCATTTT.

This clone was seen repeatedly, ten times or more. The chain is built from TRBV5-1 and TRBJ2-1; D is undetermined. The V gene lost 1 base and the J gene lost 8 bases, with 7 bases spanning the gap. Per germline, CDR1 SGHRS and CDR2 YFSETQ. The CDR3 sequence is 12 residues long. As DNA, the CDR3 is TGCGCCAGCAGCTTGTCAGGAGATGAGCAGTTCTTC. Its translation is CASSLSGDEQFF.